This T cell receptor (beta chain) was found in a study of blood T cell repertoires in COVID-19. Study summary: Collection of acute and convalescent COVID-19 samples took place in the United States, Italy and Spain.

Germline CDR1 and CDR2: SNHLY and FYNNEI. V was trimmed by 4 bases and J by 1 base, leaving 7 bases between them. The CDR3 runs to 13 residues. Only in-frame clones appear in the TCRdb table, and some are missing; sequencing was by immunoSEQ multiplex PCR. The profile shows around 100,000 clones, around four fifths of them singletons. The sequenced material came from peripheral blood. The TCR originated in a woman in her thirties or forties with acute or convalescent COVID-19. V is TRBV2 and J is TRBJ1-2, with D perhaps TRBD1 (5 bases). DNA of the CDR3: TGTGCCAGCAGTGTGCAGGGTAACTATGGCTACACCTTC. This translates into CASSVQGNYGYTF.